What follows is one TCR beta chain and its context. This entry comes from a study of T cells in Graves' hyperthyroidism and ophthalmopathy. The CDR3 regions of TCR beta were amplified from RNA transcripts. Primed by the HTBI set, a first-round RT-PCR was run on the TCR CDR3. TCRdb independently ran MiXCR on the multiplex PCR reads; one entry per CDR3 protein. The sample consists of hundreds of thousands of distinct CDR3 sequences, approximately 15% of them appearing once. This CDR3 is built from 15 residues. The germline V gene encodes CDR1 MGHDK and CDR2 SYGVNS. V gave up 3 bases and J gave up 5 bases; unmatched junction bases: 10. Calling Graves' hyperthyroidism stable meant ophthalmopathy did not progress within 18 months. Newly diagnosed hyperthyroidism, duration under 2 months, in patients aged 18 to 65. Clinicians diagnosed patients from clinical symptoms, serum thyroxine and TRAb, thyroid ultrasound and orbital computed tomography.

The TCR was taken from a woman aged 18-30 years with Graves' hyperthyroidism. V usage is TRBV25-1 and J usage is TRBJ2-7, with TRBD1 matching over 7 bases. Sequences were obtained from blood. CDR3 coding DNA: TGTGCCAGCAGTGACCCGCGACAGGGTATCCACGAGCAGTACTTC. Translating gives CASSDPRQGIHEQYF.